Shown below are 19 T cell receptor beta chains from a single sample sequenced in a study of PD-1 blockade in classical Hodgkin lymphoma. Time point: cycle 4 day 1 (C4D1), after less than seven weeks of nivolumab. Relapse was seen in all patients after autologous stem cell transplantation, and brentuximab vedotin exposure was variable. Magnetic negative selection isolated CD8+ T cells from thawed PBMCs. Repertoires were generated with immunoSEQ multiplex PCR, while TCRdb's copy carries only in-frame clones and drops some. The sample holds about 20,000 clones, roughly 80% seen once. Material: CD8+ T cells from blood, obtained before the fourth cycle of nivolumab. The receptors come from a human donor with classical Hodgkin lymphoma.

This clone was detected only once. The rearrangement uses TRBV27 and TRBJ1-5, with D hard to call. Between the trimmed V and J ends, which lost 6 bases and 6 bases, there was a span of 21 bases. Per germline, CDR1 MNHEY and CDR2 SMNVEV (reference sequence). CDR3 length equals 16 residues. The CDR3 nucleotides read TGTGCCAGCAGAATCCCGCCCGACAACTCGGCTCAGCCCCAGCATTTT. Protein: CASRIPPDNSAQPQHF.

The V and J genes are TRBV7-9 and TRBJ2-7; 9 positions agree with TRBD1. In germline, CDR1 is SEHNR, CDR2 FQNEAQ (reference sequence). With 6 bases clipped from V and 5 bases from J, the junction kept 11 bases outside the gene matches. The CDR3 loop spans 15 amino acids. The CDR3 coding sequence is TGTGCCAGCAGGGAAAGTGGGACAGGGTTACACGAGCAGTACTTC. This gives the protein CASRESGTGLHEQYF.

The rearrangement links TRBV7-9 to TRBJ2-7; no reliable D call. The CDR3 totals 13 residues. V lost 4 bases and J 5 bases, leaving 12 bases between the germline ends. Germline lookup yields CDR1 SEHNR and CDR2 FQNEAQ (reference sequence). The CDR3 sequence: CASSYRSSDEQYF. CDR3 coding DNA: TGTGCCAGCAGCTATCGATCGTCGGACGAGCAGTACTTC. Full variable domain (missing parts from reference TRBV7-9 and TRBJ2-7): DTGVSQNPRHKITKRGQNVTFRCDPISEHNRLYWYRQTLGQGPEFLTYFQNEAQLEKSRLLSDRFSAERPKGSFSTLEIQRTEQGDSAMYLCASSYRSSDEQYFGPGTRLTVT.

This chain uses TRBV2 with TRBJ2-1; D not resolved. Germline CDR1 SNHLY, CDR2 FYNNEI. There are 14 residues in the CDR3. V lost 10 bases to trimming and J lost 0 bases, with 13 bases between them. The CDR3 DNA is TGTGCCACCGAGGACGTAAGCTCCTACAATGAGCAGTTCTTC. Translating gives CATEDVSSYNEQFF.

This clone turned up a few times. The CDR3 protein is CASSLVRANYGYTF. For the CDR3, the DNA is TGTGCCAGCAGCTTAGTACGGGCTAACTATGGCTACACCTTC. The genes are TRBV5-6 and TRBJ1-2, with D uncertain. The germline gives CDR1 SGHDT, CDR2 YYEEEE. CDR3 length: 14 amino acids. Trimming removed 2 bases at V and 0 bases at J, with 8 bases between.

The CDR3 DNA follows: TGTGCCAGCAGTTTACCGGGTGGTTCACCCCTCCACTTT. As protein: CASSLPGGSPLHF. The chain has TRBV27 and TRBJ1-6; D call uncertain. Trimming left V 2 bases short and J 9 bases short, with 8 bases between. CDR1 MNHEY and CDR2 SMNVEV come from the germline V gene (reference sequence). The CDR3 length is 13 residues.

The chain has TRBV9 and TRBJ1-2; D ambiguous. The CDR3 has 16 amino acids. Germline V gene data show CDR1 as SGDLS and CDR2 as YYNGEE. The V gene lost 4 bases and the J gene lost 4 bases, with 20 bases spanning the gap. CDR3 amino acids: CASSNPPVGRSYGYTF. The CDR3 DNA reads TGTGCCAGCAGCAATCCACCCGTAGGACGGTCCTATGGCTACACCTTC.

The chain joins TRBV4-1 to TRBJ2-1; 14 bases fit TRBD2. CDR3 length: 15 residues. Per germline, CDR1 MGHRA and CDR2 YSYEKL. V was pared by 4 bases and J by 6 bases, with 2 bases of the junction left unmatched. The CDR3 reads CASSLGLAGANEQFF. CDR3 sequence (DNA): TGCGCCAGCAGCCTGGGACTAGCGGGGGCCAATGAGCAGTTCTTC.

The chain has TRBV27 and TRBJ2-1; tentatively, D is TRBD1 (6 bases). Germline assignment: CDR1 MNHEY and CDR2 SMNVEV (reference sequence). V gave up 5 bases and J gave up 7 bases, with 15 bases separating them. The CDR3 runs to 14 residues. This CDR3 reads CASSLQGLWNEQFF. Written as DNA, the CDR3 is TGTGCCAGCAGTCTGCAGGGGTTGTGGAATGAGCAGTTCTTC.

This clone was counted between two and nine times. CDR3: CASRHIKHGTEAFF. The CDR3 DNA reads TGTGCCAGCAGGCACATCAAACATGGAACTGAAGCTTTCTTT. This chain links TRBV9 with TRBJ1-1; D is unclear. The CDR3 is made up of 14 amino acids. Trimming removed 5 bases from V and 5 bases from J, with 16 bases in between. Looked up from germline, CDR1 is SGDLS and CDR2 is YYNGEE. Combining the CDR3 with reference TRBV9 and TRBJ1-1 gives the whole variable domain DSGVTQTPKHLITATGQRVTLRCSPRSGDLSVYWYQQSLDQGLQFLIQYYNGEERAKGNILERFSAQQFPDLHSELNLSSLELGDSALYFCASRHIKHGTEAFFGQGTRLTVV.

V gene TRBV27 combines with J gene TRBJ1-2; D is perhaps TRBD1 (6 bases). Germline V gene lookup returns CDR1 MNHEY and CDR2 SMNVEV (reference sequence). The CDR3 sequence is 14 residues long. The ends were cut back, 8 bases at V and 6 bases at J, with 19 bases in the middle. CDR3 in DNA: TGTGCCAGCCCCTTTGGGGGGGGCGAGAATGGCTACACCTTC. It codes for CASPFGGGENGYTF.

The rearrangement links TRBV5-8 to TRBJ1-5; 9 bases line up with TRBD1. Trimming at V came to 3 bases and at J to 2 bases, leaving 18 bases not matched to a gene. The length of the CDR3 is 20 residues. The germline V gene has CDR1 SGHTS and CDR2 YDEGEE. CDR3 region: CASSSSSGTGSFIGNQPQHF. CDR3 bases: TGTGCCAGCAGCTCGTCCTCCGGGACAGGGAGTTTTATAGGCAATCAGCCCCAGCATTTT.

This rearrangement joins TRBV6-1 to TRBJ2-7; the D is unclear. V dropped 0 bases and J dropped 2 bases, with 8 bases sitting between them. Per the germline V gene, CDR1 is MNHNS and CDR2 is SASEGT. This CDR3 spans 14 amino acids. The CDR3 nucleotides are TGTGCCAGCAGTGAAGCGGGATCAGCCTACGAGCAGTACTTC. This translates into CASSEAGSAYEQYF.

The chain couples TRBV4-3 to TRBJ2-7; 9 bases match TRBD1. The CDR3 extends over 14 amino acids. Germline loops: CDR1 LGHNA, CDR2 YSLEER. Trimming removed 3 bases from V and 4 bases from J; junction bases left unmatched: 4. CDR3 DNA sequence: TGCGCCAGCAGCCACCACAGGGGGCCGTACGAGCAGTACTTC. Translation gives CASSHHRGPYEQYF.

This sequence joins TRBV5-1 and TRBJ1-1, with 8 positions matching TRBD1. CDR3 size: 15 residues. Trimming removed 3 bases from V and 4 bases from J; junction bases left unmatched: 8. Germline lookup yields CDR1 SGHRS and CDR2 YFSETQ. In DNA form, the CDR3 reads TGCGCCAGCAGCTCACCTACAGGGGGGGGCACTGAAGCTTTCTTT. Amino acids: CASSSPTGGGTEAFF.

The V gene is TRBV5-1, the J gene TRBJ2-2; D is unclear. This CDR3 spans 14 amino acids. The V end was cut by 0 bases, the J end by 5 bases, with 8 bases between. Germline V gives CDR1 SGHRS, CDR2 YFSETQ. The CDR3 DNA sequence: TGCGCCAGCAGCTTGGGGATTTGGACCGGGGAGCTGTTTTTT. This translates into CASSLGIWTGELFF.

A note on this clone: One end of the junction is discordant with germline, which a read error may explain. The CDR3: CASREENPVFRRRGEKLFF. The CDR3 DNA reads TGTGCCAGCAGGGAAGAGAACCCGGTTTTTCGTCGCCGAGGTGAAAAACTGTTTTTT. The chain carries TRBV6-1 and TRBJ1-4; D remains ambiguous. There are 19 residues in the CDR3. Germline V gene lookup returns CDR1 MNHNS and CDR2 SASEGT.

This chain uses TRBV2 with TRBJ2-1, with a tentative D call TRBD2 (5 bases). The CDR3 sequence is 13 residues long. CDR1 SNHLY and CDR2 FYNNEI come from the germline V gene. Trimming took 11 bases from V and 0 from J, leaving 11 bases between them. The CDR3: CAARGTSYNEQFF. The CDR3 DNA sequence: TGTGCCGCCCGGGGTACCTCCTACAATGAGCAGTTCTTC.

This chain connects TRBV5-4 to TRBJ1-6; TRBD1 agrees at 8 bases. V was clipped by 4 bases and J by 7 bases; unmatched bases: 4. CDR3 length: 14 amino acids. Germline CDR1 SGHNT, CDR2 YYREEE (reference sequence). The CDR3 coding sequence is TGTGCCAGCAGCGCAGGGGGCATAAATTCACCCCTCCACTTT. Translated, it gives CASSAGGINSPLHF. The whole variable domain, remainder taken from reference TRBV5-4 and TRBJ1-6, is ETGVTQSPTHLIKTRGQQVTLRCSSQSGHNTVSWYQQALGQGPQFIFQYYREEENGRGNFPPRFSGLQFPNYSSELNVNALELDDSALYLCASSAGGINSPLHFGNGTRLTVT.